The next 14 T cell receptor beta chains were all read from a single sample in a study of CD8+ T cells in alopecia areata. Reverse transcribed after extraction, RNA yielded cDNA as the sequencing template. Here immunoSEQ multiplex PCR was the method, and the copy in TCRdb shows in-frame clones only, minus some. The sample includes about 180,000 clones, less than 75% seen only once; the top ten take about a sixth. Documented treatment: oral pan-JAK inhibitor, 5-10 mg twice daily. This specimen was CD4+ T cells sorted from blood, taken at approximately week 61, from a patient treated with tofacitinib. All receptors come from a human donor with alopecia areata.

In its sample, this clone was seen a few times. This specimen includes other DNA sequences encoding the same CDR3. The chain links TRBV29-1 to TRBJ2-7; weak D call: TRBD1 (5 bases). The CDR3 is 12 amino acids. V lost 6 bases and J 1 base, leaving 10 bases between the germline ends. Germline assignment: CDR1 SQVTM and CDR2 ANQGSEA. This chain's CDR3 is CSVAGLSYEQYF. CDR3 bases: TGCAGCGTCGCAGGGTTGTCCTACGAGCAGTACTTC.

This clone appeared a few times. V is TRBV5-1 and J is TRBJ2-1; 11 bases line up with TRBD2. V dropped 3 bases and J dropped 6; count of bases not matched to a gene: 8. The CDR3 length is 16 residues. Germline CDR1 SGHRS, CDR2 YFSETQ. Written as DNA, the CDR3 is TGCGCCAGCAGCTCTCAACTAGCGGGGGCCCTCAATGAGCAGTTCTTC. This encodes CASSSQLAGALNEQFF.

This clone occurred a few times. The rearrangement joins TRBV4-1 to TRBJ2-4; a weak D match, TRBD1 (6 bases). V was pared by 0 bases and J by 6 bases, with 15 bases between. Germline V gene data show CDR1 as MGHRA and CDR2 as YSYEKL. This CDR3 is built from 16 residues. For the CDR3, the DNA is TGCGCCAGCAGCCAAGACCACCGTGGGGGCGGAAACATTCAGTACTTC. This codes for CASSQDHRGGGNIQYF.

The chain recombines TRBV27 with TRBJ1-6, with D maybe TRBD1 (5 bases). Between the trimmed V and J ends, which lost 1 base and 9 bases, there was a span of 10 bases. The CDR3 sequence is 14 residues long. Germline V gives CDR1 MNHEY, CDR2 SMNVEV (reference sequence). The CDR3 DNA follows: TGTGCCAGCAGTTTATACGGGGGAGGTTCACCCCTCCACTTT. It encodes CASSLYGGGSPLHF.

The chain has TRBV5-1 and TRBJ1-6; D not resolved. V was trimmed by 0 bases and J by 7 bases, leaving 8 bases between them. This CDR3 region has 14 residues. CDR1 and CDR2 from the germline V gene are SGHRS and YFSETQ. DNA for the CDR3: TGCGCCAGCAGCTTGGGTCAGGAGAATTCACCCCTCCACTTT. This sequence encodes CASSLGQENSPLHF.

The chain combines TRBV2 with TRBJ1-2; TRBD1 matches at 8 bases. This CDR3 is built from 15 residues. J was trimmed by 0 bases and V by 5 bases; bases with no gene match: 5. The germline gives CDR1 SNHLY, CDR2 FYNNEI. The CDR3 region has the DNA TGTGCCAGCAGTCAGGACAGGGCATCTAACTATGGCTACACCTTC. As protein: CASSQDRASNYGYTF.

The chain carries TRBV30 and TRBJ1-1; D remains unclear. This CDR3 is 15 amino acids long. The germline gives CDR1 GTSNPN, CDR2 SVGIG (reference sequence). V shed 1 base and J shed 1 base, with 13 bases lying between them. The CDR3, as DNA: TGTGCCTGGAGTGCACCGACCGCCCAGAACACTGAAGCTTTCTTT. Its translation is CAWSAPTAQNTEAFF.

As DNA, the CDR3 is TGTGCCAGCAGCCTCAGGACCGGGGGGGCCACAGATACGCAGTATTTT. This sequence encodes CASSLRTGGATDTQYF. The genes are TRBV7-2 and TRBJ2-3, with 8 bases fitting TRBD2. The length of the CDR3 is 16 residues. J was trimmed by 2 bases and V by 5 bases; bases with no gene match: 9. Germline V gene sequence: CDR1 SGHTA, CDR2 FQGNSA.

The chain carries TRBV15 and TRBJ2-7; D gene unclear. V dropped 4 bases and J dropped 7 bases, with 14 bases sitting between them. Germline values: CDR1 LNHNV, CDR2 YYDKDF (reference sequence). This CDR3 comprises 13 residues. The CDR3 DNA reads TGTGCCACCAGCACCGGGCCTGATGTTGAGCAGTACTTC. The encoded protein is CATSTGPDVEQYF. The variable domain in full, with the rest retrieved from reference TRBV15 and TRBJ2-7, is DAMVIQNPRYQVTQFGKPVTLSCSQTLNHNVMYWYQQKSSQAPKLLFHYYDKDFNNEADTPDNFQSRRPNTSFCFLDIRSPGLGDTAMYLCATSTGPDVEQYFGPGTRLTVT.

The V and J genes are TRBV4-1 and TRBJ2-7; 7 bases line up with TRBD2. The ends lost 1 base at V and 0 bases at J; junction bases unmatched: 3. Germline V gene sequence: CDR1 MGHRA, CDR2 YSYEKL. The CDR3 sequence is 15 residues long. CDR3 region: CASSQGDYSSYEQYF. The CDR3 nucleotides are TGCGCCAGCAGCCAAGGGGACTATTCCTCCTACGAGCAGTACTTC.

The chain combines TRBV10-3 with TRBJ1-4, with 7 positions matching TRBD1. The germline V gene encodes CDR1 ENHRY and CDR2 SYGVKD. The length of the CDR3 is 13 residues. J was trimmed by 5 bases and V by 6 bases; bases with no gene match: 3. DNA of the CDR3: TGTGCCATCAGCGGGACAGCGAATGAAAAACTGTTTTTT. Translated, it gives CAISGTANEKLFF.

The rearrangement joins TRBV4-2 to TRBJ2-3; D may correspond to TRBD1 or TRBD2 (6 bases each). V lost 4 bases, J lost 1 base, and 15 bases lay in between. Germline-derived CDR1 and CDR2 are LGHNA and YNFKEQ. The CDR3 extends over 16 amino acids. The CDR3 DNA reads as TGTGCCAGCAGCCGAGAGGGGGGTTCGGGCACAGATACGCAGTATTTT. The encoded protein is CASSREGGSGTDTQYF.

This clone has more than one count but fewer than ten. This chain connects TRBV29-1 to TRBJ2-7; D is unresolved. V was clipped by 4 bases and J by 2 bases, with 6 bases between them. The length of the CDR3 is 11 residues. Germline CDR1 SQVTM, CDR2 ANQGSEA. The CDR3 DNA reads TGCAGCGTTGTGGAAACCTACGAGCAGTACTTC. The encoded protein is CSVVETYEQYF.

This chain connects TRBV27 to TRBJ1-5; no reliable D call. CDR3 size: 13 residues. V lost 4 bases, J lost 8 bases, and 12 bases lay in between. Germline V lookup: CDR1 MNHEY, CDR2 SMNVEV (reference sequence). CDR3 sequence (DNA): TGTGCCAGCAGTTCGAGGTTAAGGGAGCCCCAGCATTTT. Translating it yields CASSSRLREPQHF.